This TCR beta chain derives from a study of blood T cell repertoires in COVID-19. Overall study: Some COVID-19 samples were acute and others convalescent; all came from the United States, Italy and Spain.

Trimming removed 0 bases from V and 6 bases from J, with 10 bases in between. Looked up from germline, CDR1 is ENHRY and CDR2 is SYGVKD. The CDR3 has 14 residues. The table came from immunoSEQ multiplex PCR; TCRdb's copy has only in-frame clones and leaves some out. The sample has approximately 440,000 clones, around 88% seen once. This clonotype originated in a woman between 50 and 59 years old with COVID-19, enrolled during active disease. J is TRBJ2-3 and V is TRBV10-3, with a possible D match to TRBD1 (6 bases). The specimen sequenced was peripheral blood. In DNA, the CDR3 is TGTGCCATCAGTGAGTCGGGGGCCAGGGATACGCAGTATTTT. The encoded protein is CAISESGARDTQYF.